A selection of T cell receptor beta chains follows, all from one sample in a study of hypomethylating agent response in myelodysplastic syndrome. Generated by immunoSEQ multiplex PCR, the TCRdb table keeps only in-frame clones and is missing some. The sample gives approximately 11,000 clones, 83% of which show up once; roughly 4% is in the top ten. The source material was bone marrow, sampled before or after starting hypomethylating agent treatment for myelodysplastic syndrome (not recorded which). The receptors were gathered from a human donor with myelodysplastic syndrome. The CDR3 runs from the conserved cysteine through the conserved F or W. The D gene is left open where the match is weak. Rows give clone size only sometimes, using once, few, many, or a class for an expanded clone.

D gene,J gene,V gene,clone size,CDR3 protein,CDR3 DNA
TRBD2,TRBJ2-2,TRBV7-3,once,CASSLGGGADTGELFF,TGTGCCAGCAGCTTAGGCGGGGGGGCGGACACCGGGGAGCTGTTTTTT
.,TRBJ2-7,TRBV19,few,CASSIGGGSSYEQYF,TGTGCCAGTAGTATAGGAGGGGGGAGCTCCTACGAGCAGTACTTC
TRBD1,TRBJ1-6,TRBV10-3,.,CADTPIQGVSYNSPLHF,TGTGCCGACACCCCAATACAGGGGGTCTCCTATAATTCACCCCTCCACTTT
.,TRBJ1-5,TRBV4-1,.,CASSQDGRVNQPQHF,TGCGCCAGCAGCCAAGATGGCAGGGTCAATCAGCCCCAGCATTTT
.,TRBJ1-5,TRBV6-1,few,CASSEAARGNQPQHF,TGTGCCAGCAGTGAAGCTGCCAGGGGCAATCAGCCCCAGCATTTT
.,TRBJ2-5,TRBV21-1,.,CASTLLSQLLAGGPEETQYF,TGTGCCAGCACCCTATTATCCCAGTTACTAGCGGGAGGGCCGGAGGAGACCCAGTACTTC
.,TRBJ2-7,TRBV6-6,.,CASSYIGDNYEQYF,TGTGCCAGCAGTTACATTGGCGATAACTACGAGCAGTACTTC
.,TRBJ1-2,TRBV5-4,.,CASSFDRSGYTF,TGTGCCAGCAGCTTCGACAGGTCTGGCTACACCTTC
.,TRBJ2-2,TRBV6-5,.,CASSRDLPTGELFF,TGTGCCAGCAGCCGGGACCTCCCAACCGGGGAGCTGTTTTTT
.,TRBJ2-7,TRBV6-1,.,CASSGQPYEQYF,TGTGCCAGCAGTGGGCAGCCCTACGAGCAGTACTTC
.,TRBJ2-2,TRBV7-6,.,CASSLGSKSGVNTGELFF,TGTGCCAGCAGCTTAGGGTCGAAATCTGGAGTCAACACCGGGGAGCTGTTTTTT
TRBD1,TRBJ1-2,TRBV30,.,CAWGDSLHYGYTF,TGTGCCTGGGGGGACAGCTTACACTATGGCTACACCTTC
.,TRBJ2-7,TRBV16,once,CASSQSSSGEQYF,TGTGCCAGCAGCCAATCGAGTAGCGGCGAGCAGTACTTC
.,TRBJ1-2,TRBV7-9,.,CASSLGRQHGGDGYTF,TGTGCCAGCAGCTTAGGGAGACAGCACGGCGGGGATGGCTACACCTTC